The 5 T cell receptor beta chains below come from one sample, sequenced in a study of CD8+CD57+ T cells in acquired aplastic anemia. The authors sequenced patients whose flow cytometry had shown CD8+CD57+ cell expansion. It was genomic DNA that served as the template for profiling TCR beta VDJ and CDR3. Via MiXCR, TCRdb re-called the reads, giving one row per CDR3 protein. The table lists 300,000 or so distinct CDR3 sequences, 50% to 65% of them singletons, with around 1.3% in the top ten. The specimen sequenced was sorted CD4+, CD8+, or CD8+CD57+ T cells (not recorded which) from PBMCs. These receptors originate from a human donor with aplastic anemia.

This clonotype was counted at least ten times. This chain connects TRBV7-2 to TRBJ2-3; 8 nucleotides agree with TRBD2. The CDR3 is 15 residues long. Germline-derived CDR1 and CDR2 are SGHTA and FQGNSA. With V trimmed by 11 bases and J by 3 bases, 13 bases remained unmatched. Written as DNA, the CDR3 is TGTGCCGAAATAGCGGGGTCCGACCGGACAGATACGCAGTATTTT. Its protein product is CAEIAGSDRTDTQYF.

This clonotype showed up many times. The chain uses TRBV6-5 and TRBJ1-1; TRBD1 might be the D (5 bases). The V gene's germline CDR1 is MNHEY and CDR2 SVGAGI. The CDR3 covers 15 residues. V lost 5 bases and J lost 5, with 18 bases in between. CDR3 nucleotides: TGTGCCAGCAGTAGAACTCAGGGTCCGGGGACTGAAGCTTTCTTT. Translation gives CASSRTQGPGTEAFF.

This clonotype was found once. The chain joins TRBV7-9 to TRBJ2-4, with 9 bases lining up with TRBD1. The CDR3 sequence is 15 residues long. The germline V gene has CDR1 SEHNR and CDR2 FQNEAQ (reference sequence). V was pared by 5 bases and J by 5 bases, with 7 bases of the junction left unmatched. CDR3 loop: CASSQPGTGQNIQYF. The CDR3 nucleotides read TGTGCCAGCAGCCAGCCAGGGACAGGGCAAAACATTCAGTACTTC.

The CDR3 is CASSSGISGNTIYF. DNA for the CDR3: TGTGCCAGCAGCTCCGGTATCTCTGGAAACACCATATATTTT. This chain links TRBV7-2 with TRBJ1-3; D ambiguous. Trimming took 4 bases from V and 0 from J, leaving 7 bases between them. The CDR3 has 14 amino acids. The germline V gene encodes CDR1 SGHTA and CDR2 FQGNSA. The full variable domain, rest sourced from reference TRBV7-2 and TRBJ1-3, is GAGVSQSPSNKVTEKGKDVELRCDPISGHTALYWYRQSLGQGLEFLIYFQGNSAPDKSGLPSDRFSAERTGGSVSTLTIQRTQQEDSAVYLCASSSGISGNTIYFGEGSWLTVV.

V and J are TRBV7-3 and TRBJ1-2; D unclear. Germline V gene lookup returns CDR1 SGHTA and CDR2 FQGTGA. The ends were cut back, 5 bases at V and 7 bases at J, with 17 bases in the middle. The length of the CDR3 is 14 residues. CDR3 residues: CASSLTSGRVGYTF. Written as DNA, the CDR3 is TGTGCCAGCAGCCTGACTAGCGGGAGGGTTGGCTACACCTTC.